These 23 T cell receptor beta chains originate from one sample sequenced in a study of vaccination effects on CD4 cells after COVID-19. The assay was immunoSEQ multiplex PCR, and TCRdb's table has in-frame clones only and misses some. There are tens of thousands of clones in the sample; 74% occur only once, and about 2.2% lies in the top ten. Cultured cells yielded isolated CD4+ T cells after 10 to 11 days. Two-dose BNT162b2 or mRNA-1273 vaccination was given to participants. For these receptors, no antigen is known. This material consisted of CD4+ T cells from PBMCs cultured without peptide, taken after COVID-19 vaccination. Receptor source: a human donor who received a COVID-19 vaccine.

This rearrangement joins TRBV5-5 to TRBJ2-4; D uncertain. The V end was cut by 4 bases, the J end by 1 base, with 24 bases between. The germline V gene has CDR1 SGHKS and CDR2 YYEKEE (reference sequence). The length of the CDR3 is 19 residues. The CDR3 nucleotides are TGTGCCAGCAGCGAGGTGTTTTCTTGGGGTGCTGATGCCAAAAACATTCAGTACTTC. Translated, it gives CASSEVFSWGADAKNIQYF.

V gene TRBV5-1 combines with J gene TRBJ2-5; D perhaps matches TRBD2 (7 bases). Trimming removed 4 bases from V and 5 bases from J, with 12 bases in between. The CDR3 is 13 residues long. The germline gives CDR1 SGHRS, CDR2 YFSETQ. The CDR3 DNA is TGCGCCAGCAGCCCGGGGGGCACGGAGACCCAGTACTTC. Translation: CASSPGGTETQYF.

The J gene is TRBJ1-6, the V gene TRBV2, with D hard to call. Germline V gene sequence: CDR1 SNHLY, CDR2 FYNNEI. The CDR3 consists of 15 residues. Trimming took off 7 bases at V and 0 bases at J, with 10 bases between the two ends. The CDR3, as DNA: TGTGCCAGCATACAAACTGGCTCCTATAATTCACCCCTCCACTTT. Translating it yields CASIQTGSYNSPLHF.

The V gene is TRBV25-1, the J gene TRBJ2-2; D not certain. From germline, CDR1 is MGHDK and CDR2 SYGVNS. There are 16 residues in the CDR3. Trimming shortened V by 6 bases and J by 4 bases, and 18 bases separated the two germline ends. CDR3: CASRGLKGTVTGELFF. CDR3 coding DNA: TGTGCCAGCAGAGGCCTTAAAGGTACCGTCACCGGGGAGCTGTTTTTT.

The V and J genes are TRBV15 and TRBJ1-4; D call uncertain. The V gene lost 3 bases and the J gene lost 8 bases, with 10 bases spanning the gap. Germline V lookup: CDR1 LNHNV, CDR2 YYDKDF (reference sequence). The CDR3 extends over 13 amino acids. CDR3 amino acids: CATSRSNGEKLFF. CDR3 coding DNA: TGTGCCACCAGCAGGAGCAACGGGGAAAAACTGTTTTTT.

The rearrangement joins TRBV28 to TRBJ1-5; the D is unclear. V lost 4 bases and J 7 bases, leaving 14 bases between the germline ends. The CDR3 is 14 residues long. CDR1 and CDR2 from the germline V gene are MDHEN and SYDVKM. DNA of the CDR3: TGTGCCAGCAGTTCTGTCGCAGAAAACCAGCCCCAGCATTTT. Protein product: CASSSVAENQPQHF.

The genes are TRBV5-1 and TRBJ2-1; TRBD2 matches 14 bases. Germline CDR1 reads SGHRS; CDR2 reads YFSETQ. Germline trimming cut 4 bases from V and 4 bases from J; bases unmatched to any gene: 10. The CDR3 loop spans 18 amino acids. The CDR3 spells CASSIRPGLAGAYNEQFF. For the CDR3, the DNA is TGCGCCAGCAGCATAAGACCGGGACTAGCGGGGGCTTACAATGAGCAGTTCTTC.

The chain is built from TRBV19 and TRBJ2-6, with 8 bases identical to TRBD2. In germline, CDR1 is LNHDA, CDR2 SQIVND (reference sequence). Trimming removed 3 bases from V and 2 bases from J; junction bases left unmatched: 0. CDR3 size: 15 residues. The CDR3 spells CASSMREAGANVLTF. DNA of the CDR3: TGTGCCAGTAGTATGCGGGAGGCTGGGGCCAACGTCCTGACTTTC.

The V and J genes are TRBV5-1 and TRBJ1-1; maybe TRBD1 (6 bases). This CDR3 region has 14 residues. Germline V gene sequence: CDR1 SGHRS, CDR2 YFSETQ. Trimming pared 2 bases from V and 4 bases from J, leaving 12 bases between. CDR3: CASSFQGFGTEAFF. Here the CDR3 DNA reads TGCGCCAGCAGCTTTCAGGGGTTTGGCACTGAAGCTTTCTTT. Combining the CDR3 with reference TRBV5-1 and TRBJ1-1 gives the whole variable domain KAGVTQTPRYLIKTRGQQVTLSCSPISGHRSVSWYQQTPGQGLQFLFEYFSETQRNKGNFPGRFSGRQFSNSRSEMNVSTLELGDSALYLCASSFQGFGTEAFFGQGTRLTVV.

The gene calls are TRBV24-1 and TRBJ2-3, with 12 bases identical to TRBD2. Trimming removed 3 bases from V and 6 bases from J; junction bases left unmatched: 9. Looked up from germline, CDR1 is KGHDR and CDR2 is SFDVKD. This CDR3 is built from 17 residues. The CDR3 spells CATSDPIRLAGADTQYF. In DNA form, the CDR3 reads TGTGCCACCAGTGATCCCATTAGACTAGCGGGGGCGGATACGCAGTATTTT.

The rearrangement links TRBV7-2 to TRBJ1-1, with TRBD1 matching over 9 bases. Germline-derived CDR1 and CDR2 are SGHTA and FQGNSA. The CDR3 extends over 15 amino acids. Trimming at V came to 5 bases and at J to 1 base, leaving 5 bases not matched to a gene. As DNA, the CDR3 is TGTGCCAGCAGCACCAAGACAGGGGGGAACACTGAAGCTTTCTTT. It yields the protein CASSTKTGGNTEAFF.

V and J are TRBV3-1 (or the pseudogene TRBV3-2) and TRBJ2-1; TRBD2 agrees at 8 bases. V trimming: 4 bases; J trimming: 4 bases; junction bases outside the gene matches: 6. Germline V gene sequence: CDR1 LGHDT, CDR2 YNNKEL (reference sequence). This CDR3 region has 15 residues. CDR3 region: CASSRRGVEYNEQFF. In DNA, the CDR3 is TGTGCCAGCAGCCGGCGGGGGGTCGAATACAATGAGCAGTTCTTC.

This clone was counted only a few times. CDR3 in DNA: TGTGCCAGCAGCCAACGACAGAATTCACCCCTCCACTTT. It specifies CASSQRQNSPLHF. This chain uses TRBV14 with TRBJ1-6; D is possibly TRBD1 (5 bases). The CDR3 is 13 residues long. Germline V gives CDR1 SGHDN, CDR2 FVKESK. V was clipped by 2 bases and J by 7 bases, with 6 bases between them. Supplemented by reference TRBV14 and TRBJ1-6, the full variable domain reads EAGVTQFPSHSVIEKGQTVTLRCDPISGHDNLYWYRRVMGKEIKFLLHFVKESKQDESGMPNNRFLAERTGGTYSTLKVQPAELEDSGVYFCASSQRQNSPLHFGNGTRLTVT.

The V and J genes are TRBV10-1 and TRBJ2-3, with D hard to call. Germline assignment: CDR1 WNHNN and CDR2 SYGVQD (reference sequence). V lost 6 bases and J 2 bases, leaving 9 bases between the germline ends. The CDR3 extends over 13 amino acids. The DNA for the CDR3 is TGCGCCAGCAGGCGAACGACCACAGATACGCAGTATTTT. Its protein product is CASRRTTTDTQYF.

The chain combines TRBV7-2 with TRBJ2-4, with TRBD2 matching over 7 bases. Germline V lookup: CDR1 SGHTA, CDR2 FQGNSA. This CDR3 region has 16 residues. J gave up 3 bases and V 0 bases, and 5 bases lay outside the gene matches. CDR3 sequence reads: CASSLAGGYVKNIQYF. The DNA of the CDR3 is TGTGCCAGCAGCTTAGCGGGGGGGTATGTCAAAAACATTCAGTACTTC.

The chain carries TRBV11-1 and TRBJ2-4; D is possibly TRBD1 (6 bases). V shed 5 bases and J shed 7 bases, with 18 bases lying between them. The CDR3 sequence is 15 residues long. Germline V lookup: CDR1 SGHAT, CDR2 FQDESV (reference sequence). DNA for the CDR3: TGTGCCAGCAGCCAGGCGACCACAGGGCTGAACATTCAGTACTTC. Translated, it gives CASSQATTGLNIQYF.

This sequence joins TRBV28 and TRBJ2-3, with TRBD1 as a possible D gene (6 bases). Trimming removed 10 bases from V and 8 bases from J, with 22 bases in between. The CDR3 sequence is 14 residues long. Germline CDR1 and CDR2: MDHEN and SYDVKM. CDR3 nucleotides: TGTGCCACAGGGGAGAGGGGGACACTTCTTACGCAGTATTTT. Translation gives CATGERGTLLTQYF.

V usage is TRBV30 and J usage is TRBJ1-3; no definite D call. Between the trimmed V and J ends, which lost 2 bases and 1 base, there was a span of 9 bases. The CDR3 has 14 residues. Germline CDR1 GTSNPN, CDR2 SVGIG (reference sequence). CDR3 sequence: CAWSQTGSGNTIYF. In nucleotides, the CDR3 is TGTGCCTGGAGTCAAACGGGTTCTGGAAACACCATATATTTT.

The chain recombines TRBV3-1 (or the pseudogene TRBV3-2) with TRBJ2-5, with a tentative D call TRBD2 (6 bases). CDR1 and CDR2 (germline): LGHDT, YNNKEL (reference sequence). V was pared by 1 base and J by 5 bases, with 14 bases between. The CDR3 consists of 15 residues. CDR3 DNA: TGTGCCAGCAGCCAAGGGGCCGGGGGTAGGGAGACCCAGTACTTC. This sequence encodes CASSQGAGGRETQYF.

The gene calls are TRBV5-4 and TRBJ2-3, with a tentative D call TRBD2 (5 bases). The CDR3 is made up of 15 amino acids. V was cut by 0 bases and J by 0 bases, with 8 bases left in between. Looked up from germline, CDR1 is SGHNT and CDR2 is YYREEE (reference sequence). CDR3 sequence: CASSLAEGSTDTQYF. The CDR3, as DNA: TGTGCCAGCAGCTTGGCCGAGGGTAGCACAGATACGCAGTATTTT.

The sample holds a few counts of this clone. The CDR3 region is CASRTDRDSEAFF. The DNA of the CDR3 is TGCGCCAGCAGGACAGACCGGGACAGTGAAGCTTTCTTT. This rearrangement joins TRBV10-1 to TRBJ1-1; 7 bases agree with TRBD1. The CDR3 loop spans 13 amino acids. Germline CDR1 reads WNHNN; CDR2 reads SYGVQD (reference sequence). J gave up 7 bases and V 6 bases, and 8 bases lay outside the gene matches.

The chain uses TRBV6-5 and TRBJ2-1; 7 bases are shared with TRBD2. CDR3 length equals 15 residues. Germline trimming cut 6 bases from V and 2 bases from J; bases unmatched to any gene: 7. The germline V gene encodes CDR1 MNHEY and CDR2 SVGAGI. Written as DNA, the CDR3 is TGTGCCAGCAGGTGGGGTGGGACTACCTACAATGAGCAGTTCTTC. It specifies CASRWGGTTYNEQFF.

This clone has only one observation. The CDR3: CASSPTSASHTDTQYF. CDR3 nucleotides: TGTGCCAGCAGTCCCACTAGCGCCTCTCACACAGATACGCAGTATTTT. The rearrangement links TRBV6-2 or TRBV6-3 to TRBJ2-3, with 7 bases that match TRBD2. The CDR3 has 16 amino acids. Unmatched junction bases numbered 10, after V lost 5 bases and J lost 2 bases. Germline V gene lookup returns CDR1 MNHEY and CDR2 SVGEGT.